This T cell receptor beta chain was retrieved from a study of blood T cell repertoires in COVID-19. The overall study: Researchers got acute and convalescent COVID-19 samples from the United States, Italy and Spain. PBMCs, B-cell-depleted T cells, or T cells provided the cDNA or gDNA that made up the material.

As originally analysed: Nucleated cell counts were estimated from reference gene primer amplification. Clones were sequenced by immunoSEQ multiplex PCR, and TCRdb holds only the in-frame ones, with some missing. The DNA gave D and trimming, while V, J and clone size come from that table. The sample has about 270,000 clones, around 82% seen once; the top ten hold roughly 3.1%. With V trimmed by 0 bases and J by 8 bases, 5 bases remained unmatched. Germline CDR1 LGHNA, CDR2 YSLEER. The CDR3 contains 16 residues. This TCR was sampled from a woman aged 18-30 years with acute or convalescent COVID-19. This chain links TRBV4-3 with TRBJ2-3, with 13 bases lining up with TRBD2. The sequenced sample was peripheral blood. Written as DNA, the CDR3 is TGCGCCAGCAGCCAAGATTGGACTAGCGGGAGCGGTACGCAGTATTTT. It is translated as CASSQDWTSGSGTQYF.